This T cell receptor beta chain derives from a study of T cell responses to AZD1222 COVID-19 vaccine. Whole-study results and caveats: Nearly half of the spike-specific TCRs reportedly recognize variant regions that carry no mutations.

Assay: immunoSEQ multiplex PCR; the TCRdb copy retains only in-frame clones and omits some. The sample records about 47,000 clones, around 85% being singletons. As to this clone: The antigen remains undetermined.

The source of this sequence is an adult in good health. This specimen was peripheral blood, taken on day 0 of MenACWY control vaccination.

The CDR3: CASRQGGYGYTF. CDR3 nucleotide sequence: TGTGCCAGCCGACAGGGGGGCTATGGCTACACCTTC. The V and J genes are TRBV3-1 (or the pseudogene TRBV3-2) and TRBJ1-2; TRBD1 aligns across 9 bases. Germline assignment: CDR1 LGHDT and CDR2 YNNKEL (reference sequence). V lost 8 bases to trimming and J lost 4 bases; unmatched junction nucleotides: 2. The CDR3 is made up of 12 amino acids.